This T cell receptor beta chain is from a study of T cells in Graves' hyperthyroidism and ophthalmopathy. Hyperthyroidism was newly diagnosed in patients aged 18 to 65 (duration under 2 months). It was RNA transcripts that yielded the amplified TCR beta CDR3 regions. TCR CDR3 regions were first amplified by RT-PCR with HTBI primers. TCRdb ran MiXCR on the multiplex PCR reads and lists one entry per CDR3 protein. This table has about 690,000 distinct CDR3 sequences, about 18% appearing once. This CDR3 has 15 amino acids. Per the germline V gene, CDR1 is MNHNS and CDR2 is SASEGT. J was trimmed by 3 bases and V by 6 bases; bases with no gene match: 6. This clonotype was recorded many times.

The origin of this receptor is a man between 50 and 59 years old with Graves' hyperthyroidism. This rearrangement joins TRBV6-1 to TRBJ1-2; 11 nucleotides line up with TRBD1. The specimen sequenced was blood. The chain's CDR3 is CASSGQGAYYYGYTF. The DNA for the CDR3 is TGTGCCAGCAGCGGACAGGGGGCTTATTACTATGGCTACACCTTC.